A single sample gave rise to the 19 T cell receptor beta chains below, sequenced in a study of cytomegalovirus exposure and HLA in healthy donors. Use of 60 Vbeta and 13 Jbeta primers characterized the PCR. Here immunoSEQ multiplex PCR was the method, and the copy in TCRdb shows in-frame clones only, minus some. Among more than 110,000 clones listed, about 74% were seen once. The sequenced sample was PBMCs. All receptors derive from a woman aged 45-65 years in good health and CMV-seronegative.

In regard to this clone: Other DNA variants within this sample encode the same CDR3. The rearrangement joins TRBV7-9 to TRBJ1-1; D is undetermined. Germline V gives CDR1 SEHNR, CDR2 FQNEAQ (reference sequence). The CDR3 loop spans 13 amino acids. V was pared by 5 bases and J by 3 bases, with 10 bases between. CDR3 protein: CASSPPGDTEAFF. CDR3 DNA sequence: TGTGCCAGCAGCCCTCCGGGAGACACTGAAGCTTTCTTT.

V gene TRBV10-3 combines with J gene TRBJ2-1; 13 nucleotides agree with TRBD2. In germline, CDR1 is ENHRY, CDR2 SYGVKD. The CDR3 contains 15 residues. V trimming: 8 bases; J trimming: 6 bases; junction bases outside the gene matches: 7. CDR3 sequence reads: CAIASGLAGINEQFF. CDR3 nucleotides: TGTGCCATCGCCTCGGGACTAGCGGGGATCAATGAGCAGTTCTTC.

The rearrangement joins TRBV28 to TRBJ1-5; D is ambiguous. Trimming removed 7 bases from V and 4 bases from J, with 23 bases in between. The CDR3 contains 17 residues. The germline CDR1 and CDR2 sequences are MDHEN and SYDVKM. CDR3 amino acids: CASTLGGKIGRNQPQHF. CDR3 DNA: TGTGCCAGCACCTTAGGCGGGAAGATAGGCCGGAATCAGCCCCAGCATTTT.

The J gene is TRBJ2-6, the V gene TRBV6-1; D possibly corresponds to TRBD2 (6 bases). The CDR3 is made up of 15 amino acids. V gave up 8 bases and J gave up 3 bases, with 14 bases separating them. The germline V gene has CDR1 MNHNS and CDR2 SASEGT. CDR3 loop: CASAGLSGGANVLTF. Here the CDR3 DNA reads TGTGCCAGCGCGGGACTTTCCGGTGGGGCCAACGTCCTGACTTTC.

The rearrangement joins TRBV5-8 to TRBJ2-7; maybe TRBD2 (5 bases). CDR3 size: 14 residues. Germline lookup yields CDR1 SGHTS and CDR2 YDEGEE. V was shortened by 4 bases and J by 7 bases, with 18 bases between the two germline ends. CDR3 amino acids: CASSLRSSSGEQYF. The CDR3 nucleotides read TGTGCCAGCAGCCTCCGGAGTAGTTCGGGGGAGCAGTACTTC.

The chain is built from TRBV6-5 and TRBJ2-7, with 9 bases fitting TRBD1. CDR1 MNHEY and CDR2 SVGAGI come from the germline V gene. The CDR3 spans 15 residues. The junction had 8 bases not matched to a gene; V was cut back by 6 bases and J by 2 bases. CDR3 in DNA: TGTGCCAGCAGCTACCTGGACAGGGGAGCCTACGAGCAGTACTTC. This translates into CASSYLDRGAYEQYF.

This clone was counted a few times. This chain links TRBV6-6 with TRBJ2-2; D unresolved. The V gene lost 9 bases and the J gene lost 4 bases, with 12 bases spanning the gap. CDR1 MNHNY and CDR2 SVGAGI come from the germline V gene (reference sequence). This CDR3 region has 13 residues. The CDR3 nucleotides are TGTGCCAGTAGGTATTCAGGCACCGGGGAGCTGTTTTTT. Translating gives CASRYSGTGELFF.

This rearrangement joins TRBV5-4 to TRBJ2-5, with D possibly TRBD2 on 7 matching bases. Germline CDR1 reads SGHNT; CDR2 reads YYREEE (reference sequence). V was shortened by 4 bases and J by 5 bases, with 21 bases between the two germline ends. This CDR3 is built from 16 residues. The chain's CDR3 is CASSGGGGGSFETQYF. The CDR3 coding sequence is TGTGCCAGCAGCGGGGGCGGGGGCGGATCATTCGAGACCCAGTACTTC. Looking up the rest from reference TRBV5-4 and TRBJ2-5 gives the full variable domain: ETGVTQSPTHLIKTRGQQVTLRCSSQSGHNTVSWYQQALGQGPQFIFQYYREEENGRGNFPPRFSGLQFPNYSSELNVNALELDDSALYLCASSGGGGGSFETQYFGPGTRLLVL.

The genes are TRBV18 and TRBJ1-5; D gene unclear. CDR3 length: 12 residues. Germline V gene sequence: CDR1 KGHSH, CDR2 LQKENI. V lost 3 bases and J 4 bases, leaving 4 bases between the germline ends. CDR3 nucleotides: TGTGCCAGCTCACCTGTAAATCAGCCCCAGCATTTT. Translated: CASSPVNQPQHF.

This chain uses TRBV5-4 with TRBJ2-5; weak D call: TRBD1 (6 bases). CDR1 is SGHNT, CDR2 YYREEE, per germline (reference sequence). CDR3 size: 14 residues. Trimming stripped 4 bases from V and 2 bases from J, with 12 bases between. CDR3 nucleotides: TGTGCCAGCAGCAGACAGGTGGGACAAGAGACCCAGTACTTC. It yields the protein CASSRQVGQETQYF. Using reference TRBV5-4 and TRBJ2-5 for the parts outside the CDR3, the full variable domain is ETGVTQSPTHLIKTRGQQVTLRCSSQSGHNTVSWYQQALGQGPQFIFQYYREEENGRGNFPPRFSGLQFPNYSSELNVNALELDDSALYLCASSRQVGQETQYFGPGTRLLVL.

This clone was detected only once. The J gene is TRBJ1-1, the V gene TRBV28, with a possible D match to TRBD1 (5 bases). V lost 1 base and J 11 bases, leaving 26 bases between the germline ends. From germline, CDR1 is MDHEN and CDR2 SYDVKM. This CDR3 is 17 amino acids long. The CDR3 sequence: CASSLLGRGTLAGRAFF. In nucleotides, the CDR3 is TGTGCCAGCAGTTTATTGGGGAGGGGAACGCTCGCTGGTCGGGCTTTCTTT.

V is TRBV5-4 and J is TRBJ2-5; TRBD2 aligns across 7 bases. The J call could be wrong; TRBJ2-7 is a better fit for the DNA end. This CDR3 region has 15 residues. Germline lookup yields CDR1 SGHNT and CDR2 YYREEE (reference sequence). Here the CDR3 reads CASSLIGGSSYEQYF. CDR3 nucleotide sequence: TGTGCCAGCAGCTTGATCGGGGGGAGCTCCTACGAGCAGTACTTC.

This chain connects TRBV2 to TRBJ2-5; 10 nucleotides match TRBD2. The CDR3 is made up of 13 amino acids. J gave up 4 bases and V 8 bases, and 4 bases lay outside the gene matches. CDR1 and CDR2 from the germline V gene are SNHLY and FYNNEI. The CDR3 protein is CASPAGGRETQYF. The CDR3 DNA reads as TGTGCCAGCCCAGCGGGGGGGCGAGAGACCCAGTACTTC.

This chain connects TRBV15 to TRBJ2-1, with D possibly being TRBD2 (5 bases). With 3 bases removed from V and 3 bases from J, the gap between germline ends came to 15 bases. CDR1 is LNHNV, CDR2 YYDKDF, per germline (reference sequence). The CDR3 is 16 amino acids. CDR3 coding DNA: TGTGCCACCAGCAGCCCCACCGGGAACCACTACAATGAGCAGTTCTTC. Translated, it gives CATSSPTGNHYNEQFF.

The CDR3 protein is CASSRTGSYEQYF. The CDR3 DNA follows: TGCGCCAGCAGTAGGACAGGGTCCTACGAGCAGTACTTC. This chain uses TRBV5-1 with TRBJ2-7, with 8 bases matching TRBD1. The germline V gene encodes CDR1 SGHRS and CDR2 YFSETQ. Germline trimming cut 5 bases from V and 1 base from J; bases unmatched to any gene: 2. CDR3 length: 13 amino acids. The complete variable domain, with remaining parts taken from reference TRBV5-1 and TRBJ2-7, reads KAGVTQTPRYLIKTRGQQVTLSCSPISGHRSVSWYQQTPGQGLQFLFEYFSETQRNKGNFPGRFSGRQFSNSRSEMNVSTLELGDSALYLCASSRTGSYEQYFGPGTRLTVT.

This chain uses TRBV27 with TRBJ1-2; D is undetermined. From germline, CDR1 is MNHEY and CDR2 SMNVEV (reference sequence). Trimming shortened V by 8 bases and J by 9 bases, and 13 bases separated the two germline ends. The CDR3 contains 11 residues. The CDR3 is CASRGPLSYTF. The CDR3 nucleotides read TGTGCCAGCCGCGGTCCTTTGAGCTACACCTTC.

The rearrangement uses TRBV6-1 and TRBJ1-1, with TRBD1 matching over 11 bases. This CDR3 comprises 14 residues. V gave up 6 bases and J gave up 8 bases; unmatched junction bases: 8. In germline, CDR1 is MNHNS, CDR2 SASEGT. CDR3 loop: CASSYGQGAAEAFF. CDR3 DNA sequence: TGTGCCAGCAGCTACGGACAGGGGGCGGCCGAAGCTTTCTTT.

This clone was seen a handful of times. The rearrangement links TRBV28 to TRBJ2-7, with D unclear. V was clipped by 3 bases and J by 3 bases, with 6 bases between them. This CDR3 is 12 amino acids long. CDR1 MDHEN and CDR2 SYDVKM come from the germline V gene. The CDR3 bases are TGTGCCAGCAGTTTGGCCCGCTACGAGCAGTACTTC. It yields the protein CASSLARYEQYF.

This clone was seen more than once but under ten times. This rearrangement joins TRBV6-4 to TRBJ2-1, with D uncertain. The CDR3 has 13 amino acids. Germline V gene data show CDR1 as MRHNA and CDR2 as SNTAGT. V lost 5 bases, J lost 0 bases, and 5 bases lay in between. The DNA of the CDR3 is TGTGCCAGCAGTACAAACTCCTACAATGAGCAGTTCTTC. Amino acid sequence: CASSTNSYNEQFF.